This T cell receptor (beta chain) was captured by sequencing in a study of cytomegalovirus exposure and HLA in healthy donors. Study details: It was reported in a later analysis that the same platform had been used for the 110 or so validation repertoires as for the roughly 650 first-cohort repertoires. General observations from the study: Some public TCRs appeared in many individuals, while most sequences were rare.

This clone has a single count. Its cognate antigen is unknown. The data were produced by immunoSEQ multiplex PCR, yet TCRdb's version contains in-frame clones alone and is incomplete. The data contain about 150,000 clones, just over 85% of them singletons. The J segment lost 0 bases and the V segment lost 4 bases, leaving 8 bases of the junction unmatched. CDR1 is SGHNT, CDR2 YYREEE, per germline (reference sequence). The CDR3 runs 16 residues. Separation from the approximately 720-subject first cohort characterized the roughly 110-subject validation cohort, to which the donors belonged. Specimen: PBMCs. This receptor was identified in a human donor in good health. The rearrangement joins TRBV5-4 to TRBJ2-3; the match to TRBD2 covers 7 bases. The DNA for the CDR3 is TGTGCCAGCAGCCTGGTAGGGCGGGGGAGCACAGATACGCAGTATTTT. This sequence encodes CASSLVGRGSTDTQYF.